The sequence of this T cell receptor beta chain was determined in a study of cytotoxic CD8 clonotypes in ibrutinib-treated CLL. Sequenced by immunoSEQ multiplex PCR; TCRdb stores in-frame clones only, minus some. The data show some 130,000 clones, approximately 85% seen once. Germline values: CDR1 SGDLS, CDR2 YYNGEE. V gave up 4 bases and J gave up 4 bases, with 17 bases separating them. CDR3 length: 16 residues. The J gene is TRBJ1-4, the V gene TRBV9; D may be TRBD1 (6 bases). Here the sequenced sample was PBMCs, taken after 24 months of ibrutinib treatment. The sequence came from a human donor with chronic lymphocytic leukemia. In nucleotides, the CDR3 is TGTGCCAGCAGCCCCGGGGGCCCGGTCCTTAATGAAAAACTGTTTTTT. Translating it yields CASSPGGPVLNEKLFF.